These T cell receptor beta chains were read from a single sample in a study of T-cell reconstitution after alpha-beta-depleted transplantation in children. TCRdb independently ran MiXCR on the PCR reads; one entry per CDR3 protein. This table holds 200,000 to 300,000 distinct CDR3 sequences, around 13% found once. Here the sequenced sample was PBMCs from the stem cell graft donor, taken from the stem cell graft. The receptors were gathered from a human donor who donated a stem cell graft to a child with acute lymphoblastic leukemia. Each CDR3 is given with its conserved first and last residue. Each record gives: V gene, clone size, D gene, J gene, CDR3 DNA, CDR3 protein. The D gene is left open where the match is weak. Some rows have no size entry. The others give once, few or many, or a class for an expanded clone.

>TRBV4-1|many|-|TRBJ1-5
TGCGCCAGCAGCCAAGTGAACACCCGAGATCAGCCCCAGCATTTT
CASSQVNTRDQPQHF
>TRBV5-6|many|TRBD2|TRBJ2-1
TGTGCCAGCAGCGCGGGAGGGCCCGATGAGCAGTTCTTC
CASSAGGPDEQFF
>TRBV28|many|TRBD2|TRBJ2-7
TGTGCCAGCGTACGACTGAGGGCTAGCGGGAGGGCCGGTCACGTCGACGAGCAGTACTTC
CASVRLRASGRAGHVDEQYF
>TRBV7-9|-|-|TRBJ2-7
TGTGCCAGCAGCCCCCTACCGGACAGCTACGAGCAGTACTTC
CASSPLPDSYEQYF
>TRBV29-1|many|-|TRBJ1-1
TGCAGCGTTGATTTAGGGGTTCGTGGCGCTTTCTTT
CSVDLGVRGAFF
>TRBV3-1|many|-|TRBJ1-1
TGTGCCAGCAGCCCACAAACGGGGGGGGCTCCTGAAGCTTTCTTT
CASSPQTGGAPEAFF
>TRBV7-9|many|-|TRBJ2-7
TGTGCCAGCAGCCGATCGTTTTACGAGCAGTACTTC
CASSRSFYEQYF
>TRBV20-1|many|TRBD2|TRBJ2-5
TGCAGTGCCCCAAGACCACTAGCGACCCAAGAGACCCAGTACTTC
CSAPRPLATQETQYF
>TRBV10-1|-|TRBD2|TRBJ2-3
TGCGCCAGCAGTGATATTGAGACTAGCGGGGATACGCAGTATTTT
CASSDIETSGDTQYF
>TRBV20-1|-|-|TRBJ2-5
TGCAGTGCTCTAAGTGGACAGAAGTTACAAGAGACCCAGTACTTC
CSALSGQKLQETQYF
>TRBV29-1|many|TRBD1|TRBJ2-5
TGCAGCTTTGGGACAGGGGTGACCCAGTACTTC
CSFGTGVTQYF
>TRBV7-2|many|-|TRBJ1-4
TGTGCCAGCAGCTTCATAGAAGGTGAAAAACTGTTTTTT
CASSFIEGEKLFF
>TRBV5-5|-|-|TRBJ1-1
TGTGCCAGCAGTTGGGGACTCGGGGCTGAAGCTTTCTTT
CASSWGLGAEAFF
>TRBV10-3|-|-|TRBJ2-3
TGTGCCATCAGTGAGTCTGCGACGTTCACAGATACGCAGTATTTT
CAISESATFTDTQYF
>TRBV11-2|many|-|TRBJ1-3
TGTGCCAGCAGCTTAAGAAGTACGGGGGCTGGAAACACCATATATTTT
CASSLRSTGAGNTIYF
>TRBV7-2|-|TRBD2|TRBJ2-1
TGTGCCAGCAGCCTAAGGACTAGCGGGATTTTGCCCGGCGAGCAGTTCTTC
CASSLRTSGILPGEQFF
>TRBV6-2/TRBV6-3|-|-|TRBJ2-2
TGTGCCAGCAGTTACTCGGCAGGGAACACCGGGGAGCTGTTTTTT
CASSYSAGNTGELFF
>TRBV5-1|many|-|TRBJ2-7
TGCGCCAGCAGCTGGGCGGACAGTTTCACCTACGAGCAGTACTTC
CASSWADSFTYEQYF
>TRBV7-9|many|-|TRBJ1-1
TGTGCCAGCAGCTTACCAGGGGAGAACACTGAAGCTTTCTTT
CASSLPGENTEAFF
>TRBV10-3|many|TRBD2|TRBJ2-7
TGTGCCATCAGCGTGGGTAGCGGGGAGGTTTACGAGCAGTACTTC
CAISVGSGEVYEQYF
>TRBV7-3|-|TRBD1|TRBJ2-6
TGTGCCAGCAGCTTAAACCCAGGGGGCCTCTCTGGGGCCAACGTCCTGACTTTC
CASSLNPGGLSGANVLTF
>TRBV10-3|few|TRBD1|TRBJ2-7
TGTGCCATCGCCCGGTCCCCAAGACAGGGTTCCTACGAGCAGTACTTC
CAIARSPRQGSYEQYF
>TRBV27|many|TRBD2|TRBJ2-7
TGTGCCAGCAGTTCACTAGCGCCCCTTATATACGAGCAGTACTTC
CASSSLAPLIYEQYF
>TRBV5-6|many|-|TRBJ1-5
TGTGCCAGCAGCTTGTTGCAGGAAGGTCAGCCCCAGCATTTT
CASSLLQEGQPQHF
>TRBV5-1|many|-|TRBJ2-1
TGCGCCAGCAGCTTCTTGGACAGTTCCTACAATGAGCAGTTCTTC
CASSFLDSSYNEQFF
>TRBV7-8|few|TRBD2|TRBJ2-2
TGTGCCAGCAGCCTTCGGGAGGGCGCCGGGGAGCTGTTTTTT
CASSLREGAGELFF
>TRBV7-9|many|-|TRBJ2-7
TGTGCCAGCAGCTTCTCGACGGCGACCTACGAGCAGTACTTC
CASSFSTATYEQYF
>TRBV7-2|few|TRBD2|TRBJ2-3
TGTGCCAGCAGCTTAGTTGGGGGGGGGAGCACAGATACGCAGTATTTT
CASSLVGGGSTDTQYF
>TRBV20-1|many|-|TRBJ2-5
TGCAGTGCTAGAGATCACCGGGGAGGAAACTTC
CSARDHRGGNF
>TRBV3-1|few|-|TRBJ1-1
TGTGCCAGCAGCCAAGGTTCCAATTTCGAAGCTTTCTTT
CASSQGSNFEAFF
>TRBV20-1|many|TRBD1|TRBJ2-7
TGCAGTGGAGGGCAGGGGGCCTACGAGCAGTACTTC
CSGGQGAYEQYF
>TRBV27|many|TRBD1|TRBJ2-7
TGTGCCAGCAGTTTATCAAGCGACAGGGGAATCGAGCAGTACTTC
CASSLSSDRGIEQYF
>TRBV4-3|many|-|TRBJ2-4
TGCGCCAGCAGCCCCTGGTTGGGTCAAAACATTCAGTACTTC
CASSPWLGQNIQYF
>TRBV6-1|many|TRBD1|TRBJ1-2
TGTGCCAGCAGCTCACCAGGACAGGGGCTAAGTAACTATGGCTACACCTTC
CASSSPGQGLSNYGYTF
>TRBV4-3|-|-|TRBJ1-1
TGCGCCAGCAGCCAAGATTTACGGAGGAACACTGAAGCTTTCTTT
CASSQDLRRNTEAFF
>TRBV25-1|many|TRBD1|TRBJ1-5
TGTGCCAGCAGTGCAATCGGACAGGGGGACAATCAGCCCCAGCATTTT
CASSAIGQGDNQPQHF
>TRBV5-1|many|TRBD1|TRBJ2-2
TGCGCCAGCAGCTTGGAAGGGACAGGGCGCAGGGAGCTGTTTTTT
CASSLEGTGRRELFF
>TRBV4-3|few|-|TRBJ1-4
TGCGCCAGCAGCCAACAGGAGGGGCTTGCTAATGAAAAACTGTTTTTT
CASSQQEGLANEKLFF
>TRBV7-8|many|TRBD1|TRBJ2-7
TGTGCCAGCGGGGAGGCGGACAGGGCATACGAGCAGTACTTC
CASGEADRAYEQYF
>TRBV19|many|-|TRBJ1-1
TGTGCCAGTAGTATAGCTTCCAAGAACACTGAAGCTTTCTTT
CASSIASKNTEAFF
>TRBV15|many|TRBD1|TRBJ2-7
TGTGCCACCAGCAGAGGCTCCGGGACAGCCTCCTACGAGCAGTACTTC
CATSRGSGTASYEQYF
>TRBV7-2|-|-|TRBJ2-2
TGTGCCAGCACTCAAGCGGGCAGGAGGAACACCGGGGAGCTGTTTTTT
CASTQAGRRNTGELFF
>TRBV5-1|many|TRBD1|TRBJ2-7
TGCGCCAGCAGTCTTCGGGACAGCACCTACGAGCAGTACTTC
CASSLRDSTYEQYF
>TRBV7-2|many|-|TRBJ2-3
TGTGCCAGCTATGTCAGGGATTCGGGTACGCAGTATTTT
CASYVRDSGTQYF
>TRBV5-6|many|-|TRBJ1-4
TGTGCCAGCAGCTTCGGACACGACGGAGAAAAACTGTTTTTT
CASSFGHDGEKLFF
>TRBV2|many|-|TRBJ2-7
TGTGCCAGCAGTGAAAGCAGTTTCTCCTACGAGCAGTACTTC
CASSESSFSYEQYF
>TRBV5-1|many|-|TRBJ2-5
TGCGCCAGCAGTAGGACTCACGGCGAAGAGACCCAGTACTTC
CASSRTHGEETQYF
>TRBV5-1|many|TRBD2|TRBJ2-7
TGCGCCAGCAGCTTGGCCGGGGGGATTAAGTCCTACGAGCAGTACTTC
CASSLAGGIKSYEQYF
>TRBV28|many|-|TRBJ2-5
TGTGCCAGCAGGCTCAGGGTTACTGACCCCCAAGAGACCCAGTACTTC
CASRLRVTDPQETQYF
>TRBV20-1|many|-|TRBJ1-3
TGCAGTGCCGAGAGATCCAGGGTATCTGGAAACACCATATATTTT
CSAERSRVSGNTIYF
>TRBV5-4|many|-|TRBJ1-1
TGTGCCAGCAGCCCGGACAGATGGAACACTGAAGCTTTCTTT
CASSPDRWNTEAFF
>TRBV20-1|many|-|TRBJ1-6
TGCAGTGCAACCCGGGAAAAAAATTCACCCCTCCACTTT
CSATREKNSPLHF
>TRBV5-1|many|TRBD1|TRBJ1-5
TGCGCCAGCAGCTTGGTAGGGGGCTACAATCAGCCCCAGCATTTT
CASSLVGGYNQPQHF
>TRBV23-1|-|-|TRBJ2-6
TGCGCCAGCAGTCAAATTGCGACCAGGGATAGGGCCAACGTCCTGACTTTC
CASSQIATRDRANVLTF
>TRBV20-1|-|-|TRBJ2-7
TGCAGTGCTAGAGATAGGCCCTGGCAGGGAAGGATCTACGAGCAGTACTTC
CSARDRPWQGRIYEQYF